This T cell receptor beta chain was observed in a study of vaccination effects on CD4 cells after COVID-19 (dated by TCRdb to between 2021 and 2023). Study-wide context: Post-vaccine samples across the study were collected a median of 72 days after the second dose, with a range of 14 to 241. SARS-CoV-2 spike-specific CD4+ TCR repertoires were compared before and after mRNA vaccination in COVID-19 convalescent patients and in infection-naive vaccine recipients. The full study included some eleven COVID-19 convalescent patients and several SARS-CoV-2-naive healthy vaccine recipients. Cultures from other donors in the study were sequenced with the Oncomine TCR Beta short-read assay on an Illumina iSeq 100. Here is what the overall study found, with its caveats: Clones induced by infection and clones induced by vaccination both contracted markedly at late timepoints after vaccination, which fits with T cell responses waning over time. Limitations of the study were the small number of convalescent patients and the absence of early post-infection timepoints. In healthy vaccine recipients, vaccine-induced clones were almost all SARS-CoV-2 mono-reactive, with only 1 of 255 being cross-reactive with common cold coronaviruses.

CDR1 and CDR2 are read off the germline V gene (reference sequence) as LNHDA and SQIVND. Measured from the cysteine to the phenylalanine, the CDR3 is 11 residues long. The entry retains the CDR3 DNA only, 33 bases that are in frame from base 1. V is reduced by 5 bases and J by 0 bases, leaving a spacing of 2 bases between them. Library preparation was by the immunoSEQ multiplex PCR assay. DNA from the cultured and isolated CD4+ T cells underwent TCR beta CDR3 sequencing. The original methods were these. Non-productive TCR sequences were discarded, and reads were trimmed to the CDR3 region, with only CDR3s of 7 or more amino acids retained. The MANAFEST web app was used to pick out antigen-specific clonotypes by comparing their expansion in peptide wells with that in reference cultures. For clones to be considered positive, expansion at FDR<0.05 versus reference and all other wells, an odds ratio above 5, and a frequency above 0.1% in two replicate wells were required. A clonotype was called cross-reactive if it was significantly expanded both in SARS-CoV-2 spike wells and in at least one common cold coronavirus spike condition. CDR3 similarity was assessed by Levenshtein distance using the stringdist R package, and unrooted trees were constructed with ape in R 3.6.1. What TCRdb holds here is the immuneACCESS table cut down to in-frame rearrangements. Part of the clones is not present; checked against another copy, under half of the missing clones reflect an unresolved V gene, and the others are unexplained. V and J calls and clone size follow that table, whereas D and trimming were derived from the DNA. The sample contains 20,000 to 25,000 clones, about 70% of them found a single time. Over 8% of the sample goes to the ten largest clones.

In the ViraFEST assay, PBMC were stimulated with viral peptide pools, and TCR sequencing was then used to find antigen-specific CD4+ T cell clonotypes based on their expansion. After less than 13 days of culture, CD4+ T cells were isolated with the EasySep CD4+ T cell isolation kit. Two doses of either the BNT162b2 or the mRNA-1273 mRNA SARS-CoV-2 vaccine were administered to participants. Negative nucleocapsid antibody results before and after vaccination confirmed that the healthy vaccine recipients had no prior SARS-CoV-2 infection. Two million PBMC per well were cultured with approximately 10 ug/ml peptides in IMDM containing 5% human AB serum, approximately 9.9 IU/ml IL-2 and gentamicin. On days 3 and 7, half of the culture medium was replaced with fresh IL-2-containing medium. Unless noted otherwise, every peptide stimulation condition was cultured in triplicate wells. PBMC were separated from whole blood using Ficoll-Paque Plus gradient centrifugation and were then either cryopreserved at -140C or used fresh. The overlapping peptide pools covered the spike proteins of SARS-CoV-2 and of the common cold coronaviruses HCoV-NL63, HCoV-OC43 and HCoV-229E. Genomic DNA was extracted from cultured CD4+ T cells with the QIAamp micro DNA kit.

This clone was observed a single time. Its antigen remains unidentified. The input lacks base qualities; no much larger clone sits a single base away. This TCR was recovered from a human donor who received a COVID-19 vaccine. Specimen: CD4+ T cells from PBMCs cultured with SARS-CoV-2 spike peptides, collected after COVID-19 vaccination. Explained via the paper, the cell subset or site label denotes: SARS-CoV-2 spike overlapping peptide pool stimulation. Recombination joined TRBV19 with TRBJ2-7; a confident D gene designation cannot be given. The nucleotide sequence reads TGTGCCAGTAGTGGCTCCTACGAGCAGTACTTC. Translated, it gives CASSGSYEQYF.